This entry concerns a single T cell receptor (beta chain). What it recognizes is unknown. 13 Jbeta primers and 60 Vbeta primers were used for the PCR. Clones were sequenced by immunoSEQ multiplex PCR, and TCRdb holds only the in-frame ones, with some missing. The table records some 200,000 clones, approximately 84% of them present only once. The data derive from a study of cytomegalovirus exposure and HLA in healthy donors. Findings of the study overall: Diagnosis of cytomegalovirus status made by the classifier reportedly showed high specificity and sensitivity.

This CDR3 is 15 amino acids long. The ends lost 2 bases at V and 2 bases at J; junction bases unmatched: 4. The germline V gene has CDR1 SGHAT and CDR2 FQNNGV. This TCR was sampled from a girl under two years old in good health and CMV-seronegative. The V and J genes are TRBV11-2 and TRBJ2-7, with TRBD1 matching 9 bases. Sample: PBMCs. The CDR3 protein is CASSLTDRGTYEQYF. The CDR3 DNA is TGTGCCAGCAGCTTAACGGACAGGGGTACCTACGAGCAGTACTTC. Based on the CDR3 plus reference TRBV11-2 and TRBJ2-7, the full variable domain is EAGVAQSPRYKIIEKRQSVAFWCNPISGHATLYWYQQILGQGPKLLIQFQNNGVVDDSQLPKDRFSAERLKGVDSTLKIQPAKLEDSAVYLCASSLTDRGTYEQYFGPGTRLTVT.